Following are 5 T cell receptor beta chains from one sample sequenced in a study of OX40 agonist ivuxolimab in advanced cancers. TCRdb's table, derived via immunoSEQ multiplex PCR, lists solely in-frame clones and lacks some. The sample lists over 85,000 clones, 91% occurring once. Sequences were derived from CD4+ or CD8+ T cells sorted from blood, sampled in a trial of the OX40 agonist ivuxolimab. Every receptor here comes from an adult with an advanced solid tumor such as melanoma, head and neck, liver or kidney cancer.

This sequence joins TRBV27 and TRBJ2-2; 13 nucleotides match TRBD2. This CDR3 comprises 17 residues. In germline, CDR1 is MNHEY, CDR2 SMNVEV (reference sequence). With V trimmed by 6 bases and J by 2 bases, 6 bases remained unmatched. CDR3 protein: CASSVGTSGANTGELFF. The CDR3 nucleotides are TGTGCCAGCAGCGTCGGGACTAGCGGGGCCAACACCGGGGAGCTGTTTTTT.

In its sample, this clone was seen a few times. V and J are TRBV7-9 and TRBJ1-1; D may be TRBD1 (6 bases). V was cut by 5 bases and J by 3 bases, with 13 bases left in between. Germline V gene lookup returns CDR1 SEHNR and CDR2 FQNEAQ (reference sequence). This CDR3 contains 14 residues. Written as DNA, the CDR3 is TGTGCCAGCAGCGTACAGGGTCGGTACACTGAAGCTTTCTTT. Translation: CASSVQGRYTEAFF.

This chain uses TRBV28 with TRBJ1-2; perhaps TRBD1 as D (6 bases). The CDR3 is made up of 13 amino acids. V was cut by 1 base and J by 3 bases, with 6 bases left in between. CDR1 is MDHEN, CDR2 SYDVKM, per germline. CDR3 bases: TGTGCCAGCAGTTTATCAGGGGACTATGGCTACACCTTC. As protein: CASSLSGDYGYTF.

This clone was counted a single time. This chain uses TRBV9 with TRBJ2-1, with 10 positions matching TRBD2. Germline V CDR1 and CDR2: SGDLS, YYNGEE. CDR3 length equals 16 residues. V lost 0 bases, J lost 4 bases, and 4 bases stayed unmatched. In DNA, the CDR3 is TGTGCCAGCAGCGTAGTAAATAGCGGGAGGTACAATGAGCAGTTCTTC. This codes for CASSVVNSGRYNEQFF.

The chain joins TRBV19 to TRBJ2-3; tentative D call: TRBD1 (6 bases). In germline, CDR1 is LNHDA, CDR2 SQIVND (reference sequence). The ends were cut back, 8 bases at V and 3 bases at J, with 12 bases in the middle. CDR3 size: 13 residues. The CDR3 nucleotides are TGTGCCAGTGCGGACAGTGGGACAGATACGCAGTATTTT. Translating it yields CASADSGTDTQYF.